This is a list of T cell receptor beta chains from one sample in a study of CD8 T cells in Susac syndrome. From the immunoSEQ multiplex PCR reads, TCRdb called clonotypes with MiXCR, one entry per CDR3 protein. The sample consists of some 110,000 distinct CDR3 sequences, 85% to 95% of them appearing once. Sequencing was done on a sample of CD8+ T cells from PBMCs. These receptors were collected from a human donor with Susac syndrome. Both conserved end residues are part of each CDR3. D genes are given only for firm matches. Clone size appears in some rows only: once, few, many, or a class for an expanded clone.

NA	TRBV6-5	TRBJ2-5	NA	CASSYSGGAGETQYF	TGTGCCAGCAGTTACTCTGGAGGGGCAGGAGAGACCCAGTACTTC
NA	TRBV7-2	TRBJ2-5	NA	CASSLNIQETQYF	TGTGCCAGCAGCTTAAATATCCAAGAGACCCAGTACTTC
NA	TRBV14	TRBJ1-2	NA	CASSRTVTYGYTF	TGTGCCAGCAGCCGGACAGTGACCTATGGCTACACCTTC
few	TRBV9	TRBJ2-3	TRBD2	CASSSERGGLTDTQYF	TGTGCCAGCAGCTCCGAGCGGGGGGGCCTCACAGATACGCAGTATTTT
NA	TRBV3-1	TRBJ2-7	NA	CASSQGYRDPRYEQYF	TGTGCCAGCAGCCAAGGATACCGGGACCCCCGCTACGAGCAGTACTTC
NA	TRBV29-1	TRBJ2-4	TRBD1	CSVERGDRSSIQYF	TGCAGCGTTGAAAGGGGGGACAGGTCAAGTATTCAGTACTTC
NA	TRBV20-1	TRBJ1-6	NA	CSAEDSSSYNSPLHF	TGCAGTGCTGAAGACAGTAGCTCCTATAATTCACCCCTCCACTTT
NA	TRBV7-2	TRBJ1-1	TRBD1	CASSLATGSFF	TGTGCCAGCAGTCTGGCGACAGGGTCTTTCTTT
NA	TRBV2	TRBJ1-5	TRBD1	CASRRTGLSNQPQHF	TGTGCCAGCAGGAGGACAGGTCTTAGCAATCAGCCCCAGCATTTT
NA	TRBV5-1	TRBJ1-1	TRBD1	CASSTGQGALNTEAFF	TGCGCCAGCAGCACGGGACAGGGGGCATTGAACACTGAAGCTTTCTTT
NA	TRBV4-2	TRBJ1-2	NA	CASSQPGGIDGYTF	TGTGCCAGCAGCCAGCCGGGAGGGATAGATGGCTACACCTTC
NA	TRBV5-6	TRBJ2-1	NA	CASSPLRRSYNEQFF	TGTGCCAGCAGCCCCCTACGGCGGTCCTACAATGAGCAGTTCTTC
NA	TRBV14	TRBJ2-1	NA	CASSQDTHEQFF	TGTGCCAGCAGCCAAGATACCCATGAGCAGTTCTTC
once	TRBV11-2	TRBJ2-7	NA	CASSLDLHREGSYEQYF	TGTGCCAGCAGCTTAGATCTCCACAGGGAGGGCTCCTACGAGCAGTACTTC
NA	TRBV27	TRBJ2-7	NA	CASSLSGNYEQYF	TGTGCCAGCAGTTTATCAGGGAACTACGAGCAGTACTTC
NA	TRBV25-1	TRBJ1-1	NA	CASSDPQGETEAFF	TGTGCCAGCAGTGATCCACAGGGTGAGACTGAAGCTTTCTTT